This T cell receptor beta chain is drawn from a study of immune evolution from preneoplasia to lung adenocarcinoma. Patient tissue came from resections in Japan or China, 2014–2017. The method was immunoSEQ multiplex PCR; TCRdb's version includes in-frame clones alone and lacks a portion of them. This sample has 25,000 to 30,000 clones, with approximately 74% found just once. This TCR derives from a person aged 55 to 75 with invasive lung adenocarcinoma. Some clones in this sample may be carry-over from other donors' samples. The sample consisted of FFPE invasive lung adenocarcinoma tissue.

DNA of the CDR3: TGTGCCAGCAGCCCAGGTGGGAGGAGGACTGAAGCTTTCTTT. Translation gives CASSPGGRRTEAFF. V is TRBV9 and J is TRBJ1-1; D not resolved. Germline loops: CDR1 SGDLS, CDR2 YYNGEE. V was trimmed by 4 bases and J by 5 bases, leaving 15 bases between them. The CDR3 runs 14 residues.